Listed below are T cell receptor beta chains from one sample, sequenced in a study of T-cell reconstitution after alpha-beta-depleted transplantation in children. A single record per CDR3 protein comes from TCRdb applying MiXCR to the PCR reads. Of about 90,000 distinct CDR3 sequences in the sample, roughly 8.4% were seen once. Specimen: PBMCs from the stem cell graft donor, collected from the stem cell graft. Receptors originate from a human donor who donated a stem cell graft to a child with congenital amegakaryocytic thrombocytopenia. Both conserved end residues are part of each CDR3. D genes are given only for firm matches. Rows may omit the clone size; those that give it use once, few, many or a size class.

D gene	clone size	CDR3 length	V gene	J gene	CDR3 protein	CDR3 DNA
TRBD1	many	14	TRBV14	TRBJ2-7	CASSRLGTANEQYF	TGTGCCAGCAGCCGCCTCGGGACAGCCAACGAGCAGTACTTC
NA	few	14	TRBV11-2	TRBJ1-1	CASSLAPGRTEAFF	TGTGCCAGCAGCTTAGCACCAGGGAGGACTGAAGCTTTCTTT
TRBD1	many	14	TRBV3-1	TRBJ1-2	CASSGTDSNYGYTF	TGTGCCAGCAGTGGGACAGACAGTAACTATGGCTACACCTTC
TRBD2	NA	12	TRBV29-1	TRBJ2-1	CSGYSGHNEQFF	TGCAGCGGATATAGCGGGCACAATGAGCAGTTCTTC
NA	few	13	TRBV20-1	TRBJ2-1	CSARGGTRGEQFF	TGCAGTGCTAGAGGAGGGACAAGGGGTGAGCAGTTCTTC
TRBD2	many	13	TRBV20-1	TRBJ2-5	CSASPSGKGTQYF	TGCAGTGCTAGCCCTAGCGGGAAAGGGACCCAGTACTTC
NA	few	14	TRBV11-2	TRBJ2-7	CASSLGRWSGEQYF	TGTGCCAGCAGCTTGGGGAGATGGTCGGGCGAGCAGTACTTC
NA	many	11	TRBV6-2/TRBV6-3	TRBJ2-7	CASNQGGEQYF	TGTGCCAGCAATCAGGGAGGCGAGCAGTACTTC
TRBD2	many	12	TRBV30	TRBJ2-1	CAWTSGRDEQFF	TGTGCCTGGACGAGCGGGAGAGATGAGCAGTTCTTC
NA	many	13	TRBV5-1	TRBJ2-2	CASSLSRDRELFF	TGCGCCAGCAGCTTGTCTCGGGACAGGGAGCTGTTTTTT
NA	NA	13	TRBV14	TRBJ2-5	CASSQNRQETQYF	TGTGCCAGCAGTCAGAACAGGCAAGAGACCCAGTACTTC
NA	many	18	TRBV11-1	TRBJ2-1	CASSLGRIGVSSYNEQFF	TGTGCCAGCAGCTTAGGAAGGATCGGGGTGAGCTCCTACAATGAGCAGTTCTTC
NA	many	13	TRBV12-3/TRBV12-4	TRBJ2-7	CASSLAQDGEQYF	TGTGCCAGCAGTTTAGCGCAGGACGGTGAGCAGTACTTC
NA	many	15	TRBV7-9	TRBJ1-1	CASSLPLGDATEAFF	TGTGCCAGCAGCCTACCCCTGGGTGATGCCACTGAAGCTTTCTTT
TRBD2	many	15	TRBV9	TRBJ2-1	CASSVEPGRGYEQFF	TGTGCCAGCAGCGTAGAGCCGGGGAGGGGCTATGAGCAGTTCTTC
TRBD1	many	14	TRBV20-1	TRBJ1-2	CSVDRGQQIYGYTF	TGCTCAGTTGACCGGGGACAGCAAATCTATGGCTACACCTTC
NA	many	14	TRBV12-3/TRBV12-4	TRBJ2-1	CASMFERADNEQFF	TGTGCCAGCATGTTTGAGCGGGCCGACAATGAGCAGTTCTTC
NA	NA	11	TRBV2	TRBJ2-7	CASSGLTEQYF	TGTGCCAGCAGTGGGCTTACGGAGCAGTACTTC
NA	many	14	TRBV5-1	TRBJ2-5	CASSPGAAQETQYF	TGCGCCAGCAGCCCCGGCGCGGCCCAAGAGACCCAGTACTTC
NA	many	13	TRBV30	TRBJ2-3	CAWSRLSTDTQYF	TGTGCCTGGAGTCGGCTGAGCACAGATACGCAGTATTTT
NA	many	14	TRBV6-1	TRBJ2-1	CASSEGVSYNEQFF	TGTGCCAGCAGTGAGGGAGTCTCCTACAATGAGCAGTTCTTC
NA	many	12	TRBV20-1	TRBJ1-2	CSARVPGHGYTF	TGCAGTGCTAGAGTCCCAGGCCATGGCTACACCTTC
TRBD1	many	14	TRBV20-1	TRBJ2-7	CSASWDRAVGEQYF	TGCAGTGCTAGCTGGGACAGGGCAGTCGGCGAGCAGTACTTC
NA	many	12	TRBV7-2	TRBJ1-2	CASSLQSLGYTF	TGTGCCAGCAGCTTACAGTCCCTCGGCTACACCTTC
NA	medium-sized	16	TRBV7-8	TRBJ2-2	CASSLVGSGSPGELFF	TGTGCCAGCAGCTTAGTGGGTAGCGGCTCTCCCGGGGAGCTGTTTTTT
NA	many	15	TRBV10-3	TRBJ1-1	CAISEWGLQNTEAFF	TGTGCCATCAGTGAGTGGGGGTTACAGAACACTGAAGCTTTCTTT
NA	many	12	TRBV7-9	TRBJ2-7	CASSFLTYEQYF	TGTGCCAGCAGCTTCCTGACCTACGAGCAGTACTTC
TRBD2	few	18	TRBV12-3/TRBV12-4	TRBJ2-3	CASTPAGLAGAQKDTQYF	TGTGCCAGCACCCCCGCCGGGCTAGCGGGAGCTCAAAAGGATACGCAGTATTTT
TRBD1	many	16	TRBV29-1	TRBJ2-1	CSVEDLDRGTYNEQFF	TGCAGCGTTGAAGACCTAGACAGGGGTACCTACAATGAGCAGTTCTTC
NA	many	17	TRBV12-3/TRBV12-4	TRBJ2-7	CASSLGTVPRLYYEQYF	TGTGCCAGCAGTTTGGGGACGGTGCCGCGACTCTATTACGAGCAGTACTTC
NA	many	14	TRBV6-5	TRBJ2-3	CASSAQGYTDTQYF	TGTGCCAGCAGCGCTCAAGGGTACACAGATACGCAGTATTTT
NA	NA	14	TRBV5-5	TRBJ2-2	CASSLVSGTGELFF	TGTGCCAGCAGCTTGGTTTCTGGCACCGGGGAGCTGTTTTTT
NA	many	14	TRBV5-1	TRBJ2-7	CASSLGGVRYEQYF	TGCGCCAGCAGCTTGGGGGGGGTCCGCTACGAGCAGTACTTC
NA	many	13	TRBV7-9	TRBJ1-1	CASSSARGTEAFF	TGTGCCAGCAGCTCCGCCCGAGGGACTGAAGCTTTCTTT
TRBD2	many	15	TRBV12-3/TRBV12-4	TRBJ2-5	CASSLAGRGQETQYF	TGTGCCAGCAGTTTAGCGGGGAGGGGACAAGAGACCCAGTACTTC
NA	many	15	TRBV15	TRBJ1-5	CATSRARQINQPQHF	TGTGCCACCAGCAGGGCAAGACAGATTAATCAGCCCCAGCATTTT
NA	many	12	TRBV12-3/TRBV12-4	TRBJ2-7	CASSLGRGEQYF	TGTGCCAGCAGTTTGGGTCGGGGAGAGCAGTACTTC
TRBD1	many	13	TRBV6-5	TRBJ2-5	CASSWGQLGTQYF	TGTGCCAGCAGTTGGGGACAGCTTGGGACCCAGTACTTC
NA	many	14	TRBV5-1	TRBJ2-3	CASSGGPYTDTQYF	TGCGCCAGCAGCGGGGGACCCTACACAGATACGCAGTATTTT